Shown below are 22 T cell receptor beta chains from a single sample sequenced in a study of cytomegalovirus exposure and HLA in healthy donors. Researchers ran the PCR with 60 Vbeta and 13 Jbeta primers. TCRdb keeps only in-frame clones here, not all; method: immunoSEQ multiplex PCR. The sample contains over 150,000 clones, 80% of which appear only once. The source material was PBMCs. The origin of the receptors is a boy between 10 and 17 years old in good health and CMV-seronegative.

The rearrangement uses TRBV4-3 and TRBJ2-1; a possible D gene is TRBD1 (6 bases). V lost 0 bases and J lost 10, with 13 bases in between. The CDR3 is 14 amino acids. Per germline, CDR1 LGHNA and CDR2 YSLEER. The CDR3 DNA sequence: TGCGCCAGCAGCCAAGATTTAGTAGGGGGAGAGCAGTTCTTC. It encodes CASSQDLVGGEQFF.

This clone was detected once. The J gene is TRBJ2-2, the V gene TRBV2, with 7 bases matching TRBD2. V gave up 4 bases and J gave up 2 bases; unmatched junction bases: 7. The CDR3 sequence is 16 residues long. The V gene's germline CDR1 is SNHLY and CDR2 FYNNEI. The CDR3 protein is CASSGIGLVNTGELFF. In nucleotides, the CDR3 is TGTGCCAGCAGTGGGATCGGACTAGTAAACACCGGGGAGCTGTTTTTT. The variable domain in full, with the rest retrieved from reference TRBV2 and TRBJ2-2, is EPEVTQTPSHQVTQMGQEVILRCVPISNHLYFYWYRQILGQKVEFLVSFYNNEISEKSEIFDDQFSVERPDGSNFTLKIRSTKLEDSAMYFCASSGIGLVNTGELFFGEGSRLTVL.

This clone was observed a single time. The chain carries TRBV6-1 and TRBJ2-7; 8 nucleotides align to TRBD1. The CDR3 covers 13 residues. The junction had 9 bases not matched to a gene; V was cut back by 7 bases and J by 7 bases. Germline V gives CDR1 MNHNS, CDR2 SASEGT. In nucleotides, the CDR3 is TGTGCCAGCAATAACTTTCAGGGGGCAGAGCAGTACTTC. This codes for CASNNFQGAEQYF.

The chain employs TRBV7-6 and TRBJ1-4; a weak D match, TRBD1 (5 bases). V was pared by 1 base and J by 8 bases, with 11 bases between. CDR1 and CDR2 (germline): SGHVS, FNYEAQ. CDR3 length: 14 amino acids. The CDR3 DNA reads TGTGCCAGCAGCTTAGGCGGGACTACCGAAAAACTGTTTTTT. It yields the protein CASSLGGTTEKLFF.

V and J are TRBV6-5 and TRBJ2-7, with TRBD1 matching over 9 bases. The CDR3 length is 13 residues. V lost 5 bases to trimming and J lost 7 bases; unmatched junction nucleotides: 6. From germline, CDR1 is MNHEY and CDR2 SVGAGI. In nucleotides, the CDR3 is TGTGCCAGCAGTCTACAGGGGGCGGGGGAGCAGTACTTC. Amino acid sequence: CASSLQGAGEQYF.

This chain connects TRBV9 to TRBJ2-7, with 8 bases that match TRBD1. The CDR3 length is 15 residues. Germline CDR1 is SGDLS and CDR2 is YYNGEE. Trimming at V came to 4 bases and at J to 0 bases, leaving 6 bases not matched to a gene. For the CDR3, the DNA is TGTGCCAGCAGCCCACGGACAGGGCTCTCCTACGAGCAGTACTTC. Translating gives CASSPRTGLSYEQYF. The full variable domain, with the rest looked up from reference TRBV9 and TRBJ2-7, is DSGVTQTPKHLITATGQRVTLRCSPRSGDLSVYWYQQSLDQGLQFLIQYYNGEERAKGNILERFSAQQFPDLHSELNLSSLELGDSALYFCASSPRTGLSYEQYFGPGTRLTVT.

The rearrangement uses TRBV11-2 and TRBJ1-3; D unclear. The CDR3 is 12 residues long. V was pared by 5 bases and J by 3 bases, with 5 bases between. The germline CDR1 and CDR2 sequences are SGHAT and FQNNGV. The CDR3 reads CASSAGGNTIYF. DNA for the CDR3: TGTGCCAGCAGCGCAGGTGGAAACACCATATATTTT.

This rearrangement joins TRBV6-6 to TRBJ2-2; weak D call: TRBD1 (6 bases). This CDR3 region has 16 residues. Germline V CDR1 and CDR2: MNHNY, SVGAGI (reference sequence). The V end was cut by 1 base, the J end by 2 bases, with 11 bases between. The DNA of the CDR3 is TGTGCCAGCAGTTACTTGGGACAAACTAACACCGGGGAGCTGTTTTTT. Encoded protein: CASSYLGQTNTGELFF.

The chain joins TRBV6-6 to TRBJ2-7, with 9 bases fitting TRBD2. CDR3 length: 14 residues. CDR1 is MNHNY, CDR2 SVGAGI, per germline (reference sequence). Trimming removed 6 bases from V and 0 bases from J; junction bases left unmatched: 3. The CDR3 region has the DNA TGTGCCAGCAGGACTAGCGGCAGCTCCTACGAGCAGTACTTC. Translated, it gives CASRTSGSSYEQYF.

CDR3 sequence reads: CASSEGGTRRYF. The CDR3 coding sequence is TGTGCCAGCAGTGAAGGAGGTACCCGGCGGTACTTC. The chain employs TRBV2 and TRBJ2-5; D call uncertain. Germline CDR1 is SNHLY and CDR2 is FYNNEI. The CDR3 extends over 12 amino acids. V lost 1 base and J lost 13, with 13 bases in between.

J is TRBJ2-3 and V is TRBV11-2, with 11 bases lining up with TRBD1. The CDR3 is 14 residues long. The germline CDR1 and CDR2 sequences are SGHAT and FQNNGV. V was clipped by 3 bases and J by 8 bases; unmatched bases: 4. The DNA of the CDR3 is TGTGCCAGCAGCTTCGGACAGGGGGCAGGTACGCAGTATTTT. Its translation is CASSFGQGAGTQYF.

In the case of this clone: Relative to the germline gene, one junction end is altered; a read error may explain this. The CDR3 is CASSLGGRGAFF. CDR3 DNA: TGTGCCAGCAGTTTAGGGGGGCGCGGGGCTTTCTTT. The V gene is TRBV7-9, the J gene TRBJ1-1, with D perhaps TRBD1 (6 bases). Looked up from germline, CDR1 is SEHNR and CDR2 is FQNEAQ (reference sequence). The CDR3 length is 12 residues.

V usage is TRBV5-6 and J usage is TRBJ2-7; no clear D. With 5 bases removed from V and 9 bases from J, the gap between germline ends came to 18 bases. The CDR3 has 13 amino acids. From germline, CDR1 is SGHDT and CDR2 YYEEEE. The CDR3, as DNA: TGTGCCAGCAGATCCGGCTCTATCTCGGGGCAGTACTTC. Protein sequence: CASRSGSISGQYF.

This clone turned up a few times. The V gene is TRBV5-6, the J gene TRBJ1-1; D is undetermined. Looked up from germline, CDR1 is SGHDT and CDR2 is YYEEEE. Deletions cut 3 bases from V and 7 bases from J, with 7 bases between. The CDR3 runs 11 residues. CDR3 DNA: TGTGCCAGCAGCTCAGGAATTGAAGCTTTCTTT. Translated: CASSSGIEAFF.

This clone was counted a single time. V is TRBV6-4 and J is TRBJ2-3; 8 nucleotides agree with TRBD2. Germline-derived CDR1 and CDR2 are MRHNA and SNTAGT. The trim removed 0 bases at V and 2 bases at J, leaving 4 bases unmatched. This CDR3 region has 16 residues. CDR3 nucleotide sequence: TGTGCCAGCAGTGACTCAACTAGCGGACCCACAGATACGCAGTATTTT. It translates to CASSDSTSGPTDTQYF.

This clone was detected only a few times. The chain combines TRBV30 with TRBJ1-2; perhaps TRBD1 as D (5 bases). Trimming removed 0 bases at V and 3 bases at J, with 8 bases between. The CDR3 has 13 amino acids. Germline CDR1 reads GTSNPN; CDR2 reads SVGIG (reference sequence). CDR3 in amino acids: CAWSVSRDYGYTF. CDR3 DNA sequence: TGTGCCTGGAGTGTATCCAGGGACTATGGCTACACCTTC.

The chain uses TRBV19 and TRBJ1-2; TRBD1 matches 8 bases. Unmatched junction bases numbered 9, after V lost 5 bases and J lost 7 bases. Germline V gene data show CDR1 as LNHDA and CDR2 as SQIVND (reference sequence). This CDR3 is 14 amino acids long. The CDR3 nucleotides read TGTGCCAGTAGTGTGGACAGGGTCGCTTCTGGCTACACCTTC. Translation gives CASSVDRVASGYTF.

The V call is TRBV2, the J call TRBJ1-3, with D possibly TRBD1 on 5 matching bases. CDR3 size: 15 residues. CDR1 and CDR2 from the germline V gene are SNHLY and FYNNEI. Trimming removed 7 bases from V and 0 bases from J, with 13 bases in between. The CDR3 loop is CASIGGTTSGNTIYF. Here the CDR3 DNA reads TGTGCCAGCATCGGGGGAACGACCTCTGGAAACACCATATATTTT.

This chain uses TRBV30 with TRBJ1-2; a weak D match, TRBD1 (6 bases). V was pared by 0 bases and J by 3 bases, with 8 bases between. Germline CDR1 reads GTSNPN; CDR2 reads SVGIG (reference sequence). The CDR3 runs 13 residues. The CDR3 loop is CAWSVGGDYGYTF. DNA of the CDR3: TGTGCCTGGAGTGTAGGGGGGGACTATGGCTACACCTTC.

This clone was seen a few times. The V gene is TRBV9, the J gene TRBJ1-2; TRBD1 agrees at 8 bases. CDR3 length equals 14 residues. Losses at the gene ends were 7 bases for V and 2 bases for J; bases not matched to a gene: 7. The germline V gene encodes CDR1 SGDLS and CDR2 YYNGEE. CDR3 sequence: CASERTGSNYGYTF. The CDR3 bases are TGTGCCAGCGAAAGGACAGGGTCAAACTATGGCTACACCTTC. Full variable domain (missing parts from reference TRBV9 and TRBJ1-2): DSGVTQTPKHLITATGQRVTLRCSPRSGDLSVYWYQQSLDQGLQFLIQYYNGEERAKGNILERFSAQQFPDLHSELNLSSLELGDSALYFCASERTGSNYGYTFGSGTRLTVV.

On this clone itself: An end of the junction differs from the germline gene, which may be a read error. Distinct nucleotide sequences in the sample also encode this CDR3. The chain has TRBV6-6 and TRBJ1-5; tentative D call: TRBD1 (5 bases). This CDR3 has 13 amino acids. Germline assignment: CDR1 MNHNY and CDR2 SVGAGI (reference sequence). The CDR3 sequence is CASSYLQDQPQHF. Here the CDR3 DNA reads TGTGCCAGCAGTTATTTACAGGATCAGCCCCAGCACTTT.

The chain is built from TRBV27 and TRBJ2-7; TRBD2 matches at 15 bases. From germline, CDR1 is MNHEY and CDR2 SMNVEV (reference sequence). With V trimmed by 5 bases and J by 3 bases, 2 bases remained unmatched. This CDR3 has 15 amino acids. In DNA, the CDR3 is TGTGCCAGCAGTCAGGGACTAGCGGGAGGCTACGAGCAGTACTTC. Protein sequence: CASSQGLAGGYEQYF.